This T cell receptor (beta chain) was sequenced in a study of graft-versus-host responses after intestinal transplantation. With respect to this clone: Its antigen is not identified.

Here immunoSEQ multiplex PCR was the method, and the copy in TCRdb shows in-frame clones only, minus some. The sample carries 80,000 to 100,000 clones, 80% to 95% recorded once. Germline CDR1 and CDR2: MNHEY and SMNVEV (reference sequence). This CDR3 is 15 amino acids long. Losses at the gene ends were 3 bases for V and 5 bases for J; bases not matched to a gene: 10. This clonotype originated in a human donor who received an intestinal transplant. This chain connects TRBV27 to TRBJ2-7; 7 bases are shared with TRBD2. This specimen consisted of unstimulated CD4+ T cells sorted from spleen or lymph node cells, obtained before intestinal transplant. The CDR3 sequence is CASSFSRAGSDEQYF. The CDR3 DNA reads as TGTGCCAGCAGTTTCAGTCGAGCGGGAAGTGACGAGCAGTACTTC.